A single sample gave rise to the 17 T cell receptor beta chains below, sequenced in a study of blood T cell repertoires in COVID-19. Profiling relied on immunoSEQ multiplex PCR, and the TCRdb table lists in-frame clones only, not all of them. Found here are 150,000 to 200,000 clones, 65% to 85% of them singletons; the top ten hold approximately 10%. Sequencing was done on a sample of peripheral blood. The receptors were sampled from a man aged 55 to 70 with active or convalescent COVID-19.

The V and J genes are TRBV6-6 and TRBJ1-2, with TRBD1 identical over 7 bases. Germline CDR1 MNHNY, CDR2 SVGAGI (reference sequence). The trim removed 5 bases at V and 0 bases at J, leaving 9 bases unmatched. CDR3 length: 16 amino acids. Written as DNA, the CDR3 is TGTGCCAGCAGTCGAACCTCGCAGGGGGCTAACTATGGCTACACCTTC. It translates to CASSRTSQGANYGYTF.

This clone was counted many times. The chain employs TRBV19 and TRBJ1-4, with D tentatively TRBD1 (6 bases). Germline V gives CDR1 LNHDA, CDR2 SQIVND (reference sequence). V lost 4 bases to trimming and J lost 7 bases, with 16 bases between them. This CDR3 has 15 residues. The CDR3 DNA reads TGTGCCAGTAGTAGCTTGGGGGCGAACGGTGAAAAACTGTTTTTT. It translates to CASSSLGANGEKLFF.

This clone was counted only a few times. The genes are TRBV18 and TRBJ2-7; D is perhaps TRBD1 (5 bases). There are 14 residues in the CDR3. Germline-derived CDR1 and CDR2 are KGHSH and LQKENI. Trimming shortened V by 3 bases and J by 2 bases, and 11 bases separated the two germline ends. CDR3 region: CASSPLGATYEQYF. CDR3 sequence (DNA): TGTGCCAGCTCACCTTTAGGGGCAACCTACGAGCAGTACTTC.

This chain joins TRBV5-4 and TRBJ1-3; TRBD1 matches 7 bases. There are 13 residues in the CDR3. The V segment lost 1 base and the J segment 11 bases; nucleotides outside the gene matches: 6. Germline V lookup: CDR1 SGHNT, CDR2 YYREEE (reference sequence). Here the CDR3 reads CASSLWQGGAIYF. In DNA, the CDR3 is TGTGCCAGCAGCTTGTGGCAGGGGGGCGCCATATATTTT.

The chain links TRBV27 to TRBJ1-6; 8 positions match TRBD1. V trimming: 7 bases; J trimming: 6 bases; junction bases outside the gene matches: 8. The CDR3 is made up of 15 amino acids. CDR1 and CDR2 (germline): MNHEY, SMNVEV (reference sequence). The CDR3 loop is CASTIGQGGNSPLHF. The CDR3 region has the DNA TGTGCCAGCACTATAGGACAGGGTGGTAATTCACCCCTCCACTTT.

V usage is TRBV19 and J usage is TRBJ2-3; no firm D call. The germline V gene encodes CDR1 LNHDA and CDR2 SQIVND (reference sequence). Trimming shortened V by 4 bases and J by 2 bases, and 4 bases separated the two germline ends. This CDR3 comprises 12 residues. CDR3 sequence (DNA): TGTGCCAGTAGTACTTCCACAGATACGCAGTATTTT. It codes for CASSTSTDTQYF.

The chain uses TRBV7-3 and TRBJ2-3; unclear D gene. CDR3 size: 14 residues. The V gene lost 3 bases and the J gene lost 0 bases, with 7 bases spanning the gap. Germline CDR1 reads SGHTA; CDR2 reads FQGTGA. CDR3 DNA sequence: TGTGCCAGCAGCTTGTCACAAAGCACAGATACGCAGTATTTT. Translating it yields CASSLSQSTDTQYF. Based on the CDR3 plus reference TRBV7-3 and TRBJ2-3, the full variable domain is GAGVSQTPSNKVTEKGKYVELRCDPISGHTALYWYRQSLGQGPEFLIYFQGTGAADDSGLPNDRFFAVRPEGSVSTLKIQRTERGDSAVYLCASSLSQSTDTQYFGPGTRLTVL.

This clone was found a few times. The genes are TRBV7-3 and TRBJ1-1; 9 bases agree with TRBD1. V was pared by 5 bases and J by 9 bases, with 7 bases of the junction left unmatched. This CDR3 has 13 amino acids. Germline V gene sequence: CDR1 SGHTA, CDR2 FQGTGA. CDR3 in amino acids: CASSPGTGRQAFF. The DNA for the CDR3 is TGTGCCAGCAGCCCCGGGACAGGGAGGCAAGCTTTCTTT.

Worth noting for this clone: In the same sample, other DNA sequences code for this CDR3. The chain employs TRBV6-5 and TRBJ2-3; 11 bases align to TRBD2. CDR3 length equals 15 residues. CDR1 and CDR2 (germline): MNHEY, SVGAGI. With 6 bases clipped from V and 1 base from J, the junction kept 3 bases outside the gene matches. The CDR3 DNA reads TGTGCCAGCAGATCGGGACTAGCGGGCACAGATACGCAGTATTTT. Protein: CASRSGLAGTDTQYF.

The chain carries TRBV9 and TRBJ1-6; D gene unclear. The V gene lost 1 base and the J gene lost 7 bases, with 12 bases spanning the gap. The CDR3 consists of 15 residues. Germline values: CDR1 SGDLS, CDR2 YYNGEE. CDR3 in amino acids: CASSVFSQANSPLHF. In DNA, the CDR3 is TGTGCCAGCAGCGTATTCTCGCAAGCCAATTCACCCCTCCACTTT. Looking up the rest from reference TRBV9 and TRBJ1-6 gives the full variable domain: DSGVTQTPKHLITATGQRVTLRCSPRSGDLSVYWYQQSLDQGLQFLIQYYNGEERAKGNILERFSAQQFPDLHSELNLSSLELGDSALYFCASSVFSQANSPLHFGNGTRLTVT.

CDR3 loop: CASSGRREGTGELFF. The CDR3 DNA is TGTGCCAGCAGCGGGAGGAGGGAGGGCACCGGGGAGCTGTTTTTT. This rearrangement joins TRBV6-5 to TRBJ2-2; 7 positions match TRBD2. Losses at the gene ends were 6 bases for V and 4 bases for J; bases not matched to a gene: 8. CDR1 is MNHEY, CDR2 SVGAGI, per germline. The CDR3 is 15 residues long.

The CDR3 here is CASSIAPLDNSNTGELFF. In nucleotides, the CDR3 is TGTGCCAGTAGTATTGCGCCTTTGGACAACTCGAACACCGGGGAGCTGTTTTTT. The chain carries TRBV19 and TRBJ2-2; the D gene is possibly TRBD1 (5 bases). CDR3 length: 18 amino acids. The V end lost 3 bases, the J end lost 0 bases, and 17 bases lay between the germline ends. Per germline, CDR1 LNHDA and CDR2 SQIVND (reference sequence).

The chain is built from TRBV2 and TRBJ1-2; 10 bases agree with TRBD1. Germline CDR1 is SNHLY and CDR2 is FYNNEI. With V trimmed by 6 bases and J by 1 base, 5 bases remained unmatched. CDR3 length: 15 amino acids. CDR3 loop: CASRARDRGNYGYTF. The CDR3 DNA follows: TGTGCCAGCAGGGCCCGGGACAGGGGTAACTATGGCTACACCTTC. The whole variable domain, remainder taken from reference TRBV2 and TRBJ1-2, is EPEVTQTPSHQVTQMGQEVILRCVPISNHLYFYWYRQILGQKVEFLVSFYNNEISEKSEIFDDQFSVERPDGSNFTLKIRSTKLEDSAMYFCASRARDRGNYGYTFGSGTRLTVV.

This clone was recorded once. One junction end disagrees with the germline gene, perhaps due to a read error. At the DNA level, this CDR3 is encoded by other sequences in the same sample as well. The CDR3 spells CASSLRGASTDTQYF. CDR3 in DNA: TGCGCCAGCAGCTTGCGGGGGGCGAGCACGGATACGCAGTATTTT. The chain has TRBV5-1 and TRBJ2-3; D might be TRBD2 (7 bases). The CDR3 consists of 15 residues. CDR1 and CDR2 from the germline V gene are SGHRS and YFSETQ. Full variable domain (rest looked up from reference TRBV5-1 and TRBJ2-3): KAGVTQTPRYLIKTRGQQVTLSCSPISGHRSVSWYQQTPGQGLQFLFEYFSETQRNKGNFPGRFSGRQFSNSRSEMNVSTLELGDSALYLCASSLRGASTDTQYFGPGTRLTVL.

V is TRBV15 and J is TRBJ1-3; no clear D gene. V shed 0 bases and J shed 0 bases, with 9 bases lying between them. This CDR3 has 16 residues. Germline V gives CDR1 LNHNV, CDR2 YYDKDF (reference sequence). CDR3 amino acids: CATSRDAGSSGNTIYF. The CDR3 bases are TGTGCCACCAGCAGAGATGCGGGCAGCTCTGGAAACACCATATATTTT.

In its sample, this clone was seen a few times. The chain combines TRBV29-1 with TRBJ1-1; TRBD1 matches at 7 bases. The junction had 6 bases not matched to a gene; V was cut back by 7 bases and J by 1 base. Germline V gene data show CDR1 as SQVTM and CDR2 as ANQGSEA. The CDR3 covers 13 residues. CDR3: CSGTGQTNTEAFF. The CDR3 DNA reads TGCAGCGGGACGGGACAGACGAACACTGAAGCTTTCTTT.

This clone was seen a few times. The rearrangement links TRBV6-2 or TRBV6-3 to TRBJ1-1, with D hard to call. Germline CDR1 reads MNHEY; CDR2 reads SVGEGT. This CDR3 has 12 amino acids. V was pared by 6 bases and J by 8 bases, with 13 bases between. The CDR3 spells CASSISRIEAFF. CDR3 nucleotides: TGTGCCAGCAGCATATCCAGGATAGAAGCTTTCTTT.